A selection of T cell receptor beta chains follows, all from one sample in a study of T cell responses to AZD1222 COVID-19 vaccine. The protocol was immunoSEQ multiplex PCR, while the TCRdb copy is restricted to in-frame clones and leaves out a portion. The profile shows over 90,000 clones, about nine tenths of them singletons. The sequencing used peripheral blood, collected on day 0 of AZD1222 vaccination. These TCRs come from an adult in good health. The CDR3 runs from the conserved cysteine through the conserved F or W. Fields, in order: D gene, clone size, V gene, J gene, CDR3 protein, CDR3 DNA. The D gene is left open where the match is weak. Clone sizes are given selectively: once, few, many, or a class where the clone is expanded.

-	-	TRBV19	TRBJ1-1	CASSIDRGVPEAFF	TGTGCCAGTAGTATAGACAGGGGAGTCCCTGAAGCTTTCTTT
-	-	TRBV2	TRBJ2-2	CASSKDTYTGELFF	TGTGCCAGCAGTAAAGACACGTACACCGGGGAGCTGTTTTTT
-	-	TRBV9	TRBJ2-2	CASSVRENTGELFF	TGTGCCAGCAGCGTTCGGGAGAACACCGGGGAGCTGTTTTTT
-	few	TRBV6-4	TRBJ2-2	CASSDRGVGTGELFF	TGTGCCAGCAGTGACAGGGGAGTTGGGACCGGGGAGCTGTTTTTT
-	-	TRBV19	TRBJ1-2	CASSISLGAGHGYTF	TGTGCCAGTAGTATAAGTCTTGGCGCCGGACATGGCTACACCTTC
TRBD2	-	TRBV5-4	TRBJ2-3	CASSYRSTGGTQYF	TGTGCCAGCAGCTACAGATCGACCGGGGGGACGCAGTATTTT
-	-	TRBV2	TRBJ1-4	CASSARQAEKLFF	TGTGCCAGCAGTGCCCGACAGGCAGAAAAACTGTTTTTT
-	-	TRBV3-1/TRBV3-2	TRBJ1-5	CASSQGGKQPQHF	TGTGCCAGCAGCCAAGGGGGTAAACAGCCCCAGCATTTT
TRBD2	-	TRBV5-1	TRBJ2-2	CASSPRLAGGAGGELFF	TGCGCCAGCAGCCCTCGACTAGCGGGGGGCGCGGGCGGGGAGCTGTTTTTT
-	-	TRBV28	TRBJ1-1	CASSFSPQGRTEAFF	TGTGCCAGCAGTTTCTCGCCCCAGGGGAGGACTGAAGCTTTCTTT
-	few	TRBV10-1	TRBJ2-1	CASSEGVVYSEQFF	TGCGCCAGCAGTGAAGGGGTGGTGTACAGTGAGCAGTTCTTC
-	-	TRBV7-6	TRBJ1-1	CASGRDTNTEAFF	TGTGCCAGCGGACGGGACACAAACACTGAAGCTTTCTTT
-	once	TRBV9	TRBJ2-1	CASSPGWGGVNEQFF	TGTGCCAGCAGCCCCGGGTGGGGGGGCGTCAATGAGCAGTTCTTC
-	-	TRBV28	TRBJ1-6	CASSLRAVSYNSPLHF	TGTGCCAGCAGTTTACGTGCAGTGTCCTATAATTCACCCCTCCACTTT
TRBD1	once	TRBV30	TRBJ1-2	CAWNDRGPDGYTF	TGTGCCTGGAACGACAGGGGGCCGGATGGCTACACCTTC
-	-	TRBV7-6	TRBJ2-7	CASSLAPGKFYEQYF	TGTGCCAGCAGCTTAGCCCCCGGGAAGTTTTACGAGCAGTACTTC
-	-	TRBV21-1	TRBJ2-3	CASSLPGLAGGPSTDTQYF	TGTGCCAGCAGCTTGCCGGGACTAGCGGGGGGACCTAGCACAGATACGCAGTATTTT
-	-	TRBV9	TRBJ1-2	CASRGGRVGYGYTF	TGTGCCAGCAGGGGGGGACGAGTCGGCTATGGCTACACCTTC
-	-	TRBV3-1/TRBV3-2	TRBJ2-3	CASSQDPPGGTDTQYF	TGTGCCAGCAGCCAAGATCCCCCGGGGGGCACAGATACGCAGTATTTT
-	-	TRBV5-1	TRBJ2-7	CASSLGGSTPTYEQYF	TGCGCCAGCAGCTTGGGGGGCTCAACCCCCACCTACGAGCAGTACTTC
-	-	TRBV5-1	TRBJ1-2	CASSLPLGGYGYTF	TGCGCCAGCAGCTTACCATTGGGAGGGTACGGCTACACCTTC
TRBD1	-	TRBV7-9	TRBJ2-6	CASSSSGTGTSGANVLTF	TGTGCCAGCAGCTCCTCCGGGACAGGGACCTCTGGGGCCAACGTCCTGACTTTC
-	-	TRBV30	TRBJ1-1	CAWSGGSTEAFF	TGTGCCTGGAGTGGGGGTTCCACTGAAGCTTTCTTT
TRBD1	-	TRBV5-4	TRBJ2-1	CASSQGQGAGNEQFF	TGTGCCAGCAGCCAGGGACAGGGGGCAGGGAATGAGCAGTTCTTC
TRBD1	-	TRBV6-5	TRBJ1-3	CASSDRGWAGNTIYF	TGTGCCAGCAGCGACAGGGGTTGGGCTGGAAACACCATATATTTT
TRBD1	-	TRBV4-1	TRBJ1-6	CASSQDRDRSSPLHF	TGCGCCAGCAGCCAAGACAGGGACAGGAGTTCACCCCTCCACTTT
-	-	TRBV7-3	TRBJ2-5	CASSLTRTETQYF	TGTGCCAGCAGCTTAACCCGTACGGAGACCCAGTACTTC
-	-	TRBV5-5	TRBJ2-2	CASSLLVGGSGELFF	TGTGCCAGCAGCTTGCTTGTGGGGGGCTCCGGGGAGCTGTTTTTT
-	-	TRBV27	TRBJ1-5	CASSREVNQPQHF	TGTGCCAGCAGCCGGGAGGTCAATCAGCCCCAGCATTTT
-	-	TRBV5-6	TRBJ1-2	CASSLDSSYGYTF	TGTGCCAGCAGCTTGGACAGCAGCTATGGCTACACCTTC
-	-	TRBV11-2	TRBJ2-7	CASSRGYDSTYEQYF	TGTGCCAGCAGCCGAGGCTATGATTCCACCTACGAGCAGTACTTC
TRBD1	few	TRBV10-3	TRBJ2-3	CAISGTGGRDTQYF	TGTGCCATCAGTGGGACAGGGGGGAGAGATACGCAGTATTTT
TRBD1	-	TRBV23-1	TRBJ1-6	CASETGSAGGYHNSPLHF	TGCGCCAGCGAAACAGGGTCGGCAGGGGGCTACCATAATTCACCCCTCCACTTT
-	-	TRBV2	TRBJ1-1	CASSLGQTMNTEAFF	TGTGCCAGCTCGCTAGGACAGACCATGAACACTGAAGCTTTCTTT
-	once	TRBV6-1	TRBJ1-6	CASSEGQGSPLHF	TGTGCCAGCAGTGAGGGGCAAGGTTCACCCCTCCACTTT
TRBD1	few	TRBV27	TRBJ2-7	CASSPSTGAGEQYF	TGTGCCAGCAGTCCCTCGACAGGGGCTGGGGAGCAGTACTTC